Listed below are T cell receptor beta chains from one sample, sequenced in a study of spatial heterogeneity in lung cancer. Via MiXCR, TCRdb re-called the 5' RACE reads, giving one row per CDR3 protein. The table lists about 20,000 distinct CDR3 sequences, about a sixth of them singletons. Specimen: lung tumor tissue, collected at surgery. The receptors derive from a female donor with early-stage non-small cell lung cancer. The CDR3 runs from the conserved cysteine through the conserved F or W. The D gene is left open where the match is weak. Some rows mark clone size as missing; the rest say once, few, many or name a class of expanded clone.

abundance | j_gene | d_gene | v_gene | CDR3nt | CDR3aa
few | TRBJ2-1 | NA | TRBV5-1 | TGCGCCAGCAGCTTCCCAGCGAATGAGCAGTTCTTC | CASSFPANEQFF
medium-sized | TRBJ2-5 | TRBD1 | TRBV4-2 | TGTGCCAGCAGCCAAGAGGAAACAGGGGCCAGGGAGACCCAGTACTTC | CASSQEETGARETQYF
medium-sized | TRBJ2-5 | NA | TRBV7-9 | TGTGCCAGCAGCTTAGGAACGCCGGGACAAGGGACCCAGTACTTC | CASSLGTPGQGTQYF
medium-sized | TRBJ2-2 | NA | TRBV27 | TGTGCCAGCAGTACCCCCACCGGGGAGCTGTTTTTT | CASSTPTGELFF
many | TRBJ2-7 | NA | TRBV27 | TGTGCCAGCAGTTTATCGCTAGCTGGGAGGCAGTACTTC | CASSLSLAGRQYF
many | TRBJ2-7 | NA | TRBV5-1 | TGCGCCAGCAGCTTGCCGTCCTCCTACGAGCAGTACTTC | CASSLPSSYEQYF
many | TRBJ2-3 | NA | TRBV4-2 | TGTGCCAGCAGCCAAGATGGCGGGGCTAGCACAGATACGCAGTATTTT | CASSQDGGASTDTQYF
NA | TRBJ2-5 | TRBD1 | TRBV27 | TGTGCCAGTCGGACAGGGGGGAGAGAGACCCAGTACTTC | CASRTGGRETQYF
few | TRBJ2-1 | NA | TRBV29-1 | TGCAGCGTTATAATTAGTAGCGGATCCTACAATGAGCAGTTCTTC | CSVIISSGSYNEQFF
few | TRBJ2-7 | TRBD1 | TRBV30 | TGTGCCTGGACCGGGGACAGGGCCTACGAGCAGTACTTC | CAWTGDRAYEQYF
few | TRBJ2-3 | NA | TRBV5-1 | TGCGCCAGCAGCTTGGTTGAGGGAACCACAGATACGCAGTATTTT | CASSLVEGTTDTQYF
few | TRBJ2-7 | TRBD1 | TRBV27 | TGTGCCAGCGGAGTTCCCCGGGACAGCTACGAGCAGTACTTC | CASGVPRDSYEQYF
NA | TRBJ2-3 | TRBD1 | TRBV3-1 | TGTGCCAGCAGCCAAGATAACGACAGGGGTTGGAGCACAGATACGCAGTATTTT | CASSQDNDRGWSTDTQYF
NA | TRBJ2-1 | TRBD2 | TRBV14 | TGTGCCAGCAGCCAAGATGTCGGGAGGTTGAATGAGCAGTTCTTC | CASSQDVGRLNEQFF
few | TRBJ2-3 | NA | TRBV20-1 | TGCAGTGCAAGGCCGGGTTCGATAGATACGCAGTATTTT | CSARPGSIDTQYF
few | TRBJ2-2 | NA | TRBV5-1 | TGCGCCAGCAGGGCCACCGGGACAACCACCGGGGAGCTGTTTTTT | CASRATGTTTGELFF
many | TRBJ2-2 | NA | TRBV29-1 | TGCAGCGTTGTGTACGGGGGTCATGGAGCCGGGGAGCTGTTTTTT | CSVVYGGHGAGELFF
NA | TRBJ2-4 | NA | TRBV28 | TGTGCCAGCAGTCTTAAAAACATTCAGTACTTC | CASSLKNIQYF
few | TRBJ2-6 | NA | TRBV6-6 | TGTGCCAGCACCGAGGTCTCTGGGGCCAACGTCCTGACTTTC | CASTEVSGANVLTF
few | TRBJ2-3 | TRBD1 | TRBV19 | TGTGCCAGTAGTCGGGACAGGGACACAGATACGCAGTATTTT | CASSRDRDTDTQYF
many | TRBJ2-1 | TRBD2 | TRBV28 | TGTGCCAGCAGTCCTCCGGGACTAGCGGGAGGGGTTGAGCAGTTCTTC | CASSPPGLAGGVEQFF
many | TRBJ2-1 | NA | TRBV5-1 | TGCGCCAGCAGCTTGGACGGGACGGAACGAAATGAGCAGTTCTTC | CASSLDGTERNEQFF
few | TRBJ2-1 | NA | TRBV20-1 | TGCAGTGCTAGCAACCCGCTTGGTAATGAGCAGTTCTTC | CSASNPLGNEQFF
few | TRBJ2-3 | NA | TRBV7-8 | TGTGCCAGCAGCTCGTCGGGAGCCACAGATACGCAGTATTTT | CASSSSGATDTQYF
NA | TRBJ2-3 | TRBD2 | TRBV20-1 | TGCAGTGCTAGTGGCGCGGGAGGAAGAGCAGATACGCAGTATTTT | CSASGAGGRADTQYF
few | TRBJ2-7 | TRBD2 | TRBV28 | TGTGCCAGCAGTTTCTCCGGGACTAGCGGGGGACGGGGGTACTTC | CASSFSGTSGGRGYF
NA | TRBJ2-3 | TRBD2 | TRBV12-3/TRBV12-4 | TGTGCCAGCATTGGGGCTAGCGGGAGGGCCTGGGGCACAGATACGCAGTATTTT | CASIGASGRAWGTDTQYF
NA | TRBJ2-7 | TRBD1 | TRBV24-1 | TGTGCCACCAGTGATTCGACAGGGCCCAGCTTTTACGAGCAGTACTTC | CATSDSTGPSFYEQYF
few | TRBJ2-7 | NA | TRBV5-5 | TGTGCCAGCAGCTTGAGGACGGGGCCCTACGAGCAGTACTTC | CASSLRTGPYEQYF
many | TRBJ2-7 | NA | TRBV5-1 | TGCGCCAGCAGTCATCTCAGGGATAACGAGCAGTACTTC | CASSHLRDNEQYF
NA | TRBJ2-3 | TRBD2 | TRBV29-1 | TGCAGCGTTGTTCGGACTAGCGGCTCCCGCACAGATACGCAGTATTTT | CSVVRTSGSRTDTQYF
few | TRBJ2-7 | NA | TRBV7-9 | TGTGCCAGCAGCCTTTCCGGGTCCGGCTACGAGCAGTACTTC | CASSLSGSGYEQYF
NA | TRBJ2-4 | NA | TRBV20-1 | TGCAGTGCCCCGCGGGGACCGGAAGCCAAAAACATTCAGTACTTC | CSAPRGPEAKNIQYF
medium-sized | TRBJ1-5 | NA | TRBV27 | TGTGCCAGCAGTCCAAACGGTATCAATCAGCCCCAGCATTTT | CASSPNGINQPQHF
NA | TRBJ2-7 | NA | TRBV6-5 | TGTGCCAGCAGGTTAGCTCCAGGCGCCTACGAGCAGTACTTC | CASRLAPGAYEQYF
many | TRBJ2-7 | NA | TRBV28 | TGTGCCAGCAGGGACTACGAGCAGTACTTC | CASRDYEQYF
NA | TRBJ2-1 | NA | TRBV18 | TGTGCCAGCTCACCCATAACAGGCTGGAGTGGTGAGCAGTTCTTC | CASSPITGWSGEQFF
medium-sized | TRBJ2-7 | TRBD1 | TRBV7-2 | TGTGCCAGCAGCCCCTTGGGACTGGACAGGGACGAGCAGTACTTC | CASSPLGLDRDEQYF
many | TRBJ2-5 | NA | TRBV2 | TGTGCCAGCAGTGAGGTTGCAGGAGAGACCCAGTACTTC | CASSEVAGETQYF
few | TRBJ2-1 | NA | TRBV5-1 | TGCGCCAGCAGCTCGGGACCTGACAATGAGCAGTTCTTC | CASSSGPDNEQFF
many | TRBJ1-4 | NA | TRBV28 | TGTGCCAGCAGTTACGGGTCTGCTTTTGCTAATGAAAAACTGTTTTTT | CASSYGSAFANEKLFF
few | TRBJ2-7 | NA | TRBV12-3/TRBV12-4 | TGTGCCAGCAGTACACAGGCGACCTACGAGCAGTACTTC | CASSTQATYEQYF
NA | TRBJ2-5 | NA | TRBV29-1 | TGCAGCGTTGGTCACGGCGTCGAGACCCAGTACTTC | CSVGHGVETQYF
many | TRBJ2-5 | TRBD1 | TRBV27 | TGTGCCAGCAGTCCCTGGACAGGAGGACAAGAGACCCAGTACTTC | CASSPWTGGQETQYF
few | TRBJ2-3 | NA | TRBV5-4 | TGTGCCAGCAGCTCGCCGGTACGGGGAGATACGCAGTATTTT | CASSSPVRGDTQYF
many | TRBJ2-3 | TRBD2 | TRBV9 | TGTGCCAGCAGCGCTCGACTAGCGGGAGTGGCAGATACGCAGTATTTT | CASSARLAGVADTQYF